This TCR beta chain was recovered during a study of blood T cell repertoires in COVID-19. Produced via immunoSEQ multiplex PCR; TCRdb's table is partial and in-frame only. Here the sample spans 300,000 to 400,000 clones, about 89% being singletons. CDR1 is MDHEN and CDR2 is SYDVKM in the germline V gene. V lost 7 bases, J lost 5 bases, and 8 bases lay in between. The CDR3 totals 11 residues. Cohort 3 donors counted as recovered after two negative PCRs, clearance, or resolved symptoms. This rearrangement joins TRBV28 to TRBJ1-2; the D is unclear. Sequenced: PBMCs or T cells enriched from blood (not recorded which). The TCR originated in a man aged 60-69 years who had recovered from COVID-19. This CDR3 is CASTYTYGYTF. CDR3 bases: TGTGCCAGCACATATACTTATGGCTACACCTTC.